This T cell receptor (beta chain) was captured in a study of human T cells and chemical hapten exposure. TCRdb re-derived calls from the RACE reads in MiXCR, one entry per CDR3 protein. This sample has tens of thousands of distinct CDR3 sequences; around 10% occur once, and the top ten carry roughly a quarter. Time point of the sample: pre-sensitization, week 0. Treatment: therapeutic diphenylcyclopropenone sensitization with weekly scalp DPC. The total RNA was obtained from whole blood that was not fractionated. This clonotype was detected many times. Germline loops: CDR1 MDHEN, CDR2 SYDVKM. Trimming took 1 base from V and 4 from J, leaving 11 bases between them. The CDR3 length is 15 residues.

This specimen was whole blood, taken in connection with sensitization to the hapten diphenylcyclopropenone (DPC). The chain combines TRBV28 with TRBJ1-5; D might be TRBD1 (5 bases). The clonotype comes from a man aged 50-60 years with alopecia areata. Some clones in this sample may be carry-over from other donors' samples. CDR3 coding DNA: TGTGCCAGCAGTTTATTGGGGGTTACTAATCAGCCCCAGCATTTT. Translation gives CASSLLGVTNQPQHF.